These 3 T cell receptor beta chains share one sample of origin, sequenced in a study of T-cell memory formation after mild COVID-19. One entry per CDR3 protein, called by TCRdb with MiXCR from the 5' RACE reads. The data contain fewer than 250,000 distinct CDR3 sequences, roughly 10% of them singletons. Sequencing input: PBMCs or a T cell subset sorted from them (not recorded which). The receptors here all came from a man aged 18 to 29 who had mild COVID-19 (a few samples of this study predate the infection). Cell type and time point are not known.

This clonotype was counted only a few times. V is TRBV28 and J is TRBJ2-7; D not resolved. The V end was cut by 5 bases, the J end by 7 bases, with 15 bases between. The CDR3 contains 13 residues. The V gene's germline CDR1 is MDHEN and CDR2 SYDVKM. The DNA for the CDR3 is TGTGCCAGCAGTAAAGGGTGGTCGGAAGAGCAGTACGTC. Translated: CASSKGWSEEQYV.

The table lists this clonotype with a few counts. The V call is TRBV27, the J call TRBJ2-7; no firm D call. This CDR3 comprises 15 residues. Germline values: CDR1 MNHEY, CDR2 SMNVEV (reference sequence). Trimming took 2 bases from V and 0 from J, leaving 11 bases between them. CDR3 nucleotide sequence: TGTGCCAGCAGTTTAAGGCAGGTCGACTCCTACGAGCAGTACTTC. As protein: CASSLRQVDSYEQYF.

This clonotype was seen only a few times. The V gene is TRBV6-2 or TRBV6-3, the J gene TRBJ1-2; TRBD1 matches 9 bases. J gave up 5 bases and V 5 bases, and 6 bases lay outside the gene matches. In germline, CDR1 is MNHEY, CDR2 SVGEGT. This CDR3 is 14 amino acids long. In nucleotides, the CDR3 is TGTGCCAGCAGTGGAGCCGGGACAGGGTATGGCTACACCTTC. This encodes CASSGAGTGYGYTF.